A single sample is the source of the 20 T cell receptor beta chains below, sequenced in a study of T cell repertoires in cytomegalovirus infection. Antigen specificity for these receptors is unknown. TCRdb analysed the reads with MiXCR anew, one entry per CDR3 protein. The sample shows around 710,000 distinct CDR3 sequences, about 28% of them seen only once. Sequencing used cultured CD8+ T cells from PBMCs, obtained from culture after CMV antigen stimulation. The source of these receptors is a human donor in good health (CMV status not recorded). Some clones in this sample may be carry-over from other donors' samples.

This clonotype was recorded many times. The J gene is TRBJ1-3, the V gene TRBV7-9; D gene unclear. V was clipped by 1 base and J by 0 bases, with 4 bases between them. Germline CDR1 and CDR2: SEHNR and FQNEAQ (reference sequence). This CDR3 contains 14 residues. CDR3 coding DNA: TGTGCCAGCAGCTTAGACAGCTCTGGAAACACCATATATTTT. It yields the protein CASSLDSSGNTIYF.

This clonotype was seen at least ten times. V is TRBV7-9 and J is TRBJ2-7; 8 bases fit TRBD2. CDR3 length: 13 residues. J lost 2 bases, V lost 5 bases, and 2 bases had no gene match. The germline CDR1 and CDR2 sequences are SEHNR and FQNEAQ (reference sequence). This chain's CDR3 is CASSPGGAYEQYF. Here the CDR3 DNA reads TGTGCCAGCAGCCCCGGGGGGGCCTACGAGCAGTACTTC.

The V gene is TRBV12-3 or TRBV12-4, the J gene TRBJ2-2, with D tentatively TRBD1 or TRBD2 (5 bases each). CDR3 length: 17 residues. V gave up 1 base and J gave up 4 bases, with 16 bases separating them. The CDR3 DNA reads as TGTGCCAGCAGTTTAGAGCCTCCTGGGACCCTCACCGGGGAGCTGTTTTTT. Encoded protein: CASSLEPPGTLTGELFF.

This clonotype was seen ten or more times. The chain is built from TRBV7-8 and TRBJ1-2; no clear D. CDR1 is SGHVS, CDR2 FQNEAQ, per germline. The CDR3 is made up of 15 amino acids. The V gene lost 1 base and the J gene lost 5 bases, with 14 bases spanning the gap. The CDR3 is CASSLEGQHGYGYTF. The CDR3 DNA reads as TGTGCCAGCAGCTTAGAAGGGCAACATGGGTATGGCTACACCTTC.

This clonotype was picked up a small number of times. The CDR3 DNA sequence: TGTGCCAGCTCAACTAGCGGGGGGGCCGCCGGGGAGCTGTTTTTT. Protein sequence: CASSTSGGAAGELFF. This rearrangement joins TRBV7-3 to TRBJ2-2; 13 nucleotides align to TRBD2. V lost 8 bases to trimming and J lost 6 bases; unmatched junction nucleotides: 6. Germline CDR1 SGHTA, CDR2 FQGTGA. The CDR3 spans 15 residues. The whole variable domain, filled in from reference TRBV7-3 and TRBJ2-2, reads GAGVSQTPSNKVTEKGKYVELRCDPISGHTALYWYRQSLGQGPEFLIYFQGTGAADDSGLPNDRFFAVRPEGSVSTLKIQRTERGDSAVYLCASSTSGGAAGELFFGEGSRLTVL.

This clonotype was observed a handful of times. The chain combines TRBV27 with TRBJ2-3; 7 nucleotides match TRBD2. The CDR3 totals 16 residues. Germline trimming cut 2 bases from V and 0 bases from J; bases unmatched to any gene: 5. The germline V gene encodes CDR1 MNHEY and CDR2 SMNVEV (reference sequence). CDR3 nucleotides: TGTGCCAGCAGTTTAGGTGCTAGCGGAAGCACAGATACGCAGTATTTT. Amino acids: CASSLGASGSTDTQYF.

The chain links TRBV7-9 to TRBJ2-5; D gene uncertain. The CDR3 is 14 amino acids. V was pared by 1 base and J by 5 bases, with 11 bases between. Germline V gene lookup returns CDR1 SEHNR and CDR2 FQNEAQ (reference sequence). The CDR3 DNA sequence: TGTGCCAGCAGCTTAGTCGTCAGTCGGGAGACCCAGTACTTC. It encodes CASSLVVSRETQYF.

This clonotype appeared a few times. This sequence joins TRBV6-2 or TRBV6-3 and TRBJ1-1, with D maybe TRBD1 (5 bases). The CDR3 sequence is 14 residues long. The V end lost 6 bases, the J end lost 3 bases, and 14 bases lay between the germline ends. Per the germline V gene, CDR1 is MNHEY and CDR2 is SVGEGT. The CDR3 nucleotides read TGTGCCAGCAGCCGGAGGACACCATACACTGAAGCTTTCTTT. Translating it yields CASSRRTPYTEAFF.

In this sample, this clonotype turned up a few times. J is TRBJ2-7 and V is TRBV11-2; no definite D call. CDR3 length equals 15 residues. Germline CDR1 reads SGHAT; CDR2 reads FQNNGV. The ends were cut back, 0 bases at V and 0 bases at J, with 9 bases in the middle. In nucleotides, the CDR3 is TGTGCCAGCAGCTTAGAGATGAGCCCCTCCTACGAGCAGTACGTC. Amino acids: CASSLEMSPSYEQYV.

This clonotype has only one observation. One end of the junction varies from germline; a read error may be responsible. The V and J genes are TRBV6-5 and TRBJ2-3, with TRBD2 matching 16 bases. Looked up from germline, CDR1 is MNHEY and CDR2 is SVGAGI. The CDR3 covers 22 residues. DNA for the CDR3: TGTGCCAGCAGGCTATATTGGGGCCTTATTCCGGGACTAGCGGGGGGGCAAGATACGCAGTGTTTT. As protein: CASRLYWGLIPGLAGGQDTQCF.

This clonotype appeared many times. The J gene is TRBJ2-3, the V gene TRBV11-2; 10 nucleotides agree with TRBD2. Per germline, CDR1 SGHAT and CDR2 FQNNGV. This CDR3 has 16 residues. Trimming took 1 base from V and 4 from J; bases not matched to a gene: 5. CDR3 sequence: CASSLGRAGGPDTQYF. DNA of the CDR3: TGTGCCAGCAGCTTAGGGAGAGCGGGGGGGCCAGATACGCAGTATTTT.

This clonotype was picked up one time. For the CDR3, the DNA is TGCAGTGCTAGGTCCCGGGACCCCTACGAGCAGTACTTC. It codes for CSARSRDPYEQYF. The V and J genes are TRBV20-1 and TRBJ2-7; either TRBD1 or TRBD2 may supply D (5 bases each). Germline CDR1 is DFQATT and CDR2 is SNEGSKA (reference sequence). This CDR3 is 13 amino acids long. The ends were cut back, 3 bases at V and 2 bases at J, with 11 bases in the middle.

The V call is TRBV6-6, the J call TRBJ1-2; 9 nucleotides match TRBD1. The CDR3 runs to 17 residues. J gave up 6 bases and V 3 bases, and 14 bases lay outside the gene matches. Germline V gives CDR1 MNHNY, CDR2 SVGAGI (reference sequence). The CDR3 sequence is CASSYKDRGLSFHGYTF. The CDR3 DNA reads as TGTGCCAGCAGTTATAAGGACAGGGGATTAAGCTTTCATGGCTACACCTTC.

About this clonotype: This may be a read error: a much more frequent sequence differs by one nucleotide. CDR3 bases: TGTGCCAACAGCTTACTAGCGGGGGGGCGGAATGAGCAGTTCTTC. Protein sequence: CANSLLAGGRNEQFF. The rearrangement uses TRBV7-9 and TRBJ2-1; TRBD2 agrees at 13 bases. CDR3 length equals 15 residues. CDR1 is SEHNR and CDR2 is FQNEAQ in the germline V gene (reference sequence).

V gene TRBV11-3 combines with J gene TRBJ2-5; D tentatively reads TRBD1 or TRBD2 (6 bases each). The CDR3 contains 14 residues. CDR1 is SGHNT, CDR2 YENEEA, per germline. Trimming cost V 4 bases and J 2 bases, with 11 bases left between them. CDR3 DNA sequence: TGTGCCAGCAGCTCGGGGGCGGGGCAAGAGACCCAGTACTTC. Translation gives CASSSGAGQETQYF. The variable domain in full, with the rest retrieved from reference TRBV11-3 and TRBJ2-5, is EAGVVQSPRYKIIEKKQPVAFWCNPISGHNTLYWYLQNLGQGPELLIRYENEEAVDDSQLPKDRFSAERLKGVDSTLKIQPAELGDSAVYLCASSSGAGQETQYFGPGTRLLVL.

This clonotype was seen only once. The gene calls are TRBV7-9 and TRBJ1-4, with D tentatively TRBD1 (5 bases). V dropped 3 bases and J dropped 8 bases, with 10 bases sitting between them. There are 13 residues in the CDR3. Looked up from germline, CDR1 is SEHNR and CDR2 is FQNEAQ (reference sequence). The CDR3 nucleotides read TGTGCCAGCAGCTTTTTTCAGGGAGAAAAACTGTTTTTT. Translation: CASSFFQGEKLFF.

This rearrangement joins TRBV10-3 to TRBJ2-2, with D unresolved. The germline V gene has CDR1 ENHRY and CDR2 SYGVKD. The CDR3 is 13 amino acids. V dropped 10 bases and J dropped 5 bases, with 14 bases sitting between them. This CDR3 is CASTDQGTGELFF. The CDR3 DNA reads TGTGCCAGTACGGACCAAGGGACCGGGGAGCTGTTTTTT.

The genes are TRBV11-2 and TRBJ2-1, with 11 nucleotides matching TRBD2. CDR1 and CDR2 from the germline V gene are SGHAT and FQNNGV. The CDR3 consists of 15 residues. V lost 0 bases, J lost 10 bases, and 5 bases stayed unmatched. The DNA of the CDR3 is TGTGCCAGCAGCTTAGACGGGACTAGCGGTAAAGAGCAGTTCTTC. This codes for CASSLDGTSGKEQFF.

V is TRBV6-6 and J is TRBJ1-5, with a tentative D call TRBD1 (6 bases). The germline CDR1 and CDR2 sequences are MNHNY and SVGAGI (reference sequence). Trimming took off 2 bases at V and 1 base at J, with 15 bases between the two ends. CDR3 length equals 17 residues. The CDR3 DNA sequence: TGTGCCAGCAGTTACCGAGGGGAGGGGGAGAGCAATCAGCCCCAGCATTTT. It yields the protein CASSYRGEGESNQPQHF.

This chain's CDR3 is CASSPTGRPDTQYF. CDR3 nucleotides: TGTGCCAGCAGCCCCACGGGAAGGCCAGATACGCAGTATTTT. J is TRBJ2-3 and V is TRBV27, with a tentative D call TRBD2 (5 bases). The CDR3 is 14 amino acids. V lost 6 bases to trimming and J lost 4 bases, with 14 bases between them. Germline assignment: CDR1 MNHEY and CDR2 SMNVEV (reference sequence).